The source of this T cell receptor (beta chain) is a study of technical replicates of blood from a few donors. Sequenced by immunoSEQ multiplex PCR; TCRdb stores in-frame clones only, minus some. The data hold 100,000 or so clones, with 95% to 96% observed a single time. Germline V CDR1 and CDR2: MGHRA, YSYEKL. V lost 1 base to trimming and J lost 9 bases, with 10 bases between them. This CDR3 is 14 amino acids long. This clonotype originated in a human donor in good health. J is TRBJ1-6 and V is TRBV4-1, with D tentatively TRBD1 (5 bases). Sequencing was performed on T cells isolated from PBMCs. The CDR3 is CASSQAMGRSPLHF. In DNA form, the CDR3 reads TGCGCCAGCAGCCAAGCTATGGGGCGTTCACCCCTCCACTTT.